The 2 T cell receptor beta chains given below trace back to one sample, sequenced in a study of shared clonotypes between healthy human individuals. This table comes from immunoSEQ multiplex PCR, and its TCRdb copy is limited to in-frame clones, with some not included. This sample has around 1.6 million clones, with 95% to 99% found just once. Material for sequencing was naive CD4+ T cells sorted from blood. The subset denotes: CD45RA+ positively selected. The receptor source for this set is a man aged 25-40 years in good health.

Here the CDR3 reads CASSKIQGLSYEQYF. The CDR3, as DNA: TGTGCCAGCAGCAAAATACAGGGTTTATCATACGAGCAGTACTTC. The genes are TRBV6-6 and TRBJ2-7; TRBD1 is a possible D gene (6 bases). Germline V gives CDR1 MNHNY, CDR2 SVGAGI (reference sequence). Trimming pared 6 bases from V and 4 bases from J, leaving 19 bases between. The CDR3 extends over 15 amino acids.

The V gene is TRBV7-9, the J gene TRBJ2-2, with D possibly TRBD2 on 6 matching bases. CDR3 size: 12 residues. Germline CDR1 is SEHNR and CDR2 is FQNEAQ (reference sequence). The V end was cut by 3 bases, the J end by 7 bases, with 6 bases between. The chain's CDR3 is CASSLRGGELFF. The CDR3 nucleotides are TGTGCCAGCAGCTTGCGGGGCGGGGAGCTGTTTTTT. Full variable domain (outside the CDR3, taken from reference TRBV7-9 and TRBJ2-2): DTGVSQNPRHKITKRGQNVTFRCDPISEHNRLYWYRQTLGQGPEFLTYFQNEAQLEKSRLLSDRFSAERPKGSFSTLEIQRTEQGDSAMYLCASSLRGGELFFGEGSRLTVL.